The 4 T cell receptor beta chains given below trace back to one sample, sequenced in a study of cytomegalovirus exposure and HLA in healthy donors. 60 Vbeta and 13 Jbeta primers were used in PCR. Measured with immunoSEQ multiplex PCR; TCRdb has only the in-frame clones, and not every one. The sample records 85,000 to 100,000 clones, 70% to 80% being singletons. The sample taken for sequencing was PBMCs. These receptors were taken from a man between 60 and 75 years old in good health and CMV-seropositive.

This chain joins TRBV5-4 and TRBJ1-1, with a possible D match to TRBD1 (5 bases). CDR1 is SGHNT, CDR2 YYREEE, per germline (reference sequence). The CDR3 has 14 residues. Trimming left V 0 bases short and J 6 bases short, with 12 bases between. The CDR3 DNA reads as TGTGCCAGCAGCTTGGCGGAGGGGTACGCTGAAGCTTTCTTT. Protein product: CASSLAEGYAEAFF.

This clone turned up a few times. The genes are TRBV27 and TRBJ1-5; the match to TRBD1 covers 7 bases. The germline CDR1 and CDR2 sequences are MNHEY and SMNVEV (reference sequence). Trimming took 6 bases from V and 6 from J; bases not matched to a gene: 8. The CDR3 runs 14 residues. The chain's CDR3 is CASRATGSTQPQHF. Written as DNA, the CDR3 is TGTGCCAGCAGGGCGACAGGGTCCACTCAGCCCCAGCATTTT.

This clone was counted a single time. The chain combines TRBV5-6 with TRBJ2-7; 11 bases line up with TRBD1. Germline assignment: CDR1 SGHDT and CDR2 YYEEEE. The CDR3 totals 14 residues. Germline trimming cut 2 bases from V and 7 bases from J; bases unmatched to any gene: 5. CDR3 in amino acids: CASSFGQGAREQYF. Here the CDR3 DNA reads TGTGCCAGCAGCTTTGGACAGGGGGCGCGAGAGCAGTACTTC.

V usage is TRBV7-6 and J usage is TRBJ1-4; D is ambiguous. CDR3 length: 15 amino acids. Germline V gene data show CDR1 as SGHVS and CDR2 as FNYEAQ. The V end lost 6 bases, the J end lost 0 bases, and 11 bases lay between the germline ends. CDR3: CASRKVAATNEKLFF. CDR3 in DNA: TGTGCCAGCAGGAAAGTCGCAGCAACTAATGAAAAACTGTTTTTT. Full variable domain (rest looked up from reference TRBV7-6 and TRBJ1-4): GAGVSQSPRYKVTKRGQDVALRCDPISGHVSLYWYRQALGQGPEFLTYFNYEAQQDKSGLPNDRFSAERPEGSISTLTIQRTEQRDSAMYRCASRKVAATNEKLFFGSGTQLSVL.